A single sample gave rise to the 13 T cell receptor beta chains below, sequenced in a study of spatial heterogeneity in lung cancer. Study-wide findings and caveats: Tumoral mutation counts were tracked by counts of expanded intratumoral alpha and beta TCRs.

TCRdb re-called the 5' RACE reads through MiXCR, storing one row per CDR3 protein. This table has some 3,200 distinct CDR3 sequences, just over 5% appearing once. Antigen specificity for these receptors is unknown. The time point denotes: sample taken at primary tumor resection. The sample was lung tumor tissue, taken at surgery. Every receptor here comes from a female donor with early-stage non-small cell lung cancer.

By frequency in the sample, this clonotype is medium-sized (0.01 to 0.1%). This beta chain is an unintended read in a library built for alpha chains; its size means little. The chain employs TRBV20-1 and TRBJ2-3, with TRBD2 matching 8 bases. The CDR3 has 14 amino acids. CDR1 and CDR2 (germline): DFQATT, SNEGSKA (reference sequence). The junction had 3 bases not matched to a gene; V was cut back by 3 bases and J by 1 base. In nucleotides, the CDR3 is TGCAGTGCTAGCGGGGGGGCCGGCACAGATACGCAGTATTTT. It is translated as CSASGGAGTDTQYF.

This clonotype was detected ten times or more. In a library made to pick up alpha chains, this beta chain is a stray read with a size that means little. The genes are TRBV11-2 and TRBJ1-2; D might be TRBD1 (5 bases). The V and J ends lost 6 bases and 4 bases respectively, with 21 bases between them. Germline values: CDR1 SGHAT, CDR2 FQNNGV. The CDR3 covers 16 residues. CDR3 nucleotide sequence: TGTGCCAGCAGGCAACCAGGGTCGACAAGAGGCTATGGCTACACCTTC. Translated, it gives CASRQPGSTRGYGYTF.

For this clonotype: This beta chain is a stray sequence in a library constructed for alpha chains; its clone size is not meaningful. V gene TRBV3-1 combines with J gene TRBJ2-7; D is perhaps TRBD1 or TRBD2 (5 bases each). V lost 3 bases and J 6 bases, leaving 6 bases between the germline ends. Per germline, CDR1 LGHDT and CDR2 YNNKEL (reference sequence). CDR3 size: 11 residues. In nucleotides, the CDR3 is TGTGCCAGCAGCCAGGGGGTCGAGCAGTACTTC. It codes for CASSQGVEQYF.

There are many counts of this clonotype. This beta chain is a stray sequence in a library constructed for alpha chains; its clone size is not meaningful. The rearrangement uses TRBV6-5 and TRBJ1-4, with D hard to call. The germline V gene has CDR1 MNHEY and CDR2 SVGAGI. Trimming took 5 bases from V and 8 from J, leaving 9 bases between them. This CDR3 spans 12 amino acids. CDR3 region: CASSPSREKLFF. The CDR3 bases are TGTGCCAGCAGTCCCTCGAGGGAAAAACTGTTTTTT.

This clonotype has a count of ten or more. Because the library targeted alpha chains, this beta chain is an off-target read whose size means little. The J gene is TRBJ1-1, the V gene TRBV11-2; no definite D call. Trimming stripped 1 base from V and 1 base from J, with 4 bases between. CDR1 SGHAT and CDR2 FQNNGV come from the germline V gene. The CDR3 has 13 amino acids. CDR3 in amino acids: CASSLAKNTEAFF. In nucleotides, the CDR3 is TGTGCCAGCAGCTTAGCCAAGAACACTGAAGCTTTCTTT.

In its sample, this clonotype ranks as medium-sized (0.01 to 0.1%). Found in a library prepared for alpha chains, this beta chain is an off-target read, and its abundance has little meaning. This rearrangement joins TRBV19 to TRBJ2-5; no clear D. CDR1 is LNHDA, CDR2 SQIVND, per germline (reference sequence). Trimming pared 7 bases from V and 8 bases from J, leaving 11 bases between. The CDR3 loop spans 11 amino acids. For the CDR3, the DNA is TGTGCCAGTACCGACCAAGGAACCCAGTACTTC. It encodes CASTDQGTQYF.

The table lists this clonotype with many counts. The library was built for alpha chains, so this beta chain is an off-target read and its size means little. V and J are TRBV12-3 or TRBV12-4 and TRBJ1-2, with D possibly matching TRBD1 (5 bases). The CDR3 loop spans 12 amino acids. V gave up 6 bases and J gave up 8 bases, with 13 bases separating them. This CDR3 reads CASSQGPFGYTF. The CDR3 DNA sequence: TGTGCCAGCAGCCAGGGCCCTTTCGGCTACACCTTC.

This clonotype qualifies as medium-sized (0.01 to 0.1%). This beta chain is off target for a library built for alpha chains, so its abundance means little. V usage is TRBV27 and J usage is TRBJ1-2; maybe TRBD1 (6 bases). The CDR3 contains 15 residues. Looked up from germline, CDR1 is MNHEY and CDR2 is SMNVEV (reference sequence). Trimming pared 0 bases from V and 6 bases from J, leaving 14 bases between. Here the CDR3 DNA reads TGTGCCAGCAGTTTATCGCGAGGAAGGGGGGATGGCTACACCTTC. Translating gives CASSLSRGRGDGYTF.

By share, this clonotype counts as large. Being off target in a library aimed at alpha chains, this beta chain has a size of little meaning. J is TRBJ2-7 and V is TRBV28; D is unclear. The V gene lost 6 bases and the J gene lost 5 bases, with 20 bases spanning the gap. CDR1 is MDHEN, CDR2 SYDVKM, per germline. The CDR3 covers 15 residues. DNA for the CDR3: TGTGCCAGCAGACAACTCCGGGTAAAAAACGACGAGCAGTACTTC. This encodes CASRQLRVKNDEQYF.

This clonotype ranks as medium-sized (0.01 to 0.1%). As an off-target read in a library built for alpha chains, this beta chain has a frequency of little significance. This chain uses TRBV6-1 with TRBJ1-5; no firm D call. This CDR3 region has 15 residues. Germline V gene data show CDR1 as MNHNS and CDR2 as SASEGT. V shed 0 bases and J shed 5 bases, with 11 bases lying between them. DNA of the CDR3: TGTGCCAGCAGTGAAGCGAGCACAGATTATCAGCCCCAGCATTTT. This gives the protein CASSEASTDYQPQHF.

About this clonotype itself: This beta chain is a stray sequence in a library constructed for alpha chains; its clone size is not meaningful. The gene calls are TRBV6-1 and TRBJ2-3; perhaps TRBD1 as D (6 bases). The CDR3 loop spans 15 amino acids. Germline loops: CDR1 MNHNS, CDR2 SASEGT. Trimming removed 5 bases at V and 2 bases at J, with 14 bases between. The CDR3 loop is CASSNSWGPTDTQYF. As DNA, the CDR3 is TGTGCCAGCAGTAACAGTTGGGGGCCCACAGATACGCAGTATTTT.

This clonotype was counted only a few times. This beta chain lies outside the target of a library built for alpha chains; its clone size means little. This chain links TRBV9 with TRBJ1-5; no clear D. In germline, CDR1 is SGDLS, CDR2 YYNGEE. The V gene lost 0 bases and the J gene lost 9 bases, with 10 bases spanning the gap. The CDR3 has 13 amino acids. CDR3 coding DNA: TGTGCCAGCAGCGTAGGGGTAGGTAGGCCCCAGCATTTT. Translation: CASSVGVGRPQHF.

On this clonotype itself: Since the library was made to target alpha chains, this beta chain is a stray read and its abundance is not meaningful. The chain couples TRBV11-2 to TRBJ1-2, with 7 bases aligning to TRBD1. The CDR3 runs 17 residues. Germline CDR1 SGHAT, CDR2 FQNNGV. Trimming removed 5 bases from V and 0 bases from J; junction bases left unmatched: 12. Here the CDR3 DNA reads TGTGCCAGCAGCCCAAAGGTACAGGGGCCAGCTAACTATGGCTACACCTTC. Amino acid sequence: CASSPKVQGPANYGYTF.